The T cell receptor beta chain described here comes from a study of blood T cell repertoires in COVID-19. Overall study context: Sites across the United States, Italy and Spain contributed samples from acute and convalescent COVID-19. Sources were T cells, B-cell-depleted T cells, or PBMCs; the material itself was cDNA or gDNA.

Authors' data handling: From reference gene primer amplification, estimates of nucleated cell counts were derived. Data came from immunoSEQ multiplex PCR; TCRdb stores just in-frame clones and leaves some out. V and J calls and clone size come straight from that table; D and trimming were deduced from the DNA. The sample includes fewer than 350,000 clones, 85% to 95% of them seen just once. The CDR3 consists of 13 residues. Losses at the gene ends were 3 bases for V and 1 base for J; bases not matched to a gene: 1. CDR1 is GTSNPN and CDR2 is SVGIG in the germline V gene (reference sequence). Those enrolled, adults aged 18 to 89 years, came from about two dozen US areas.

This chain links TRBV30 with TRBJ1-1, with 8 nucleotides matching TRBD1. The sample was PBMCs or T cells enriched from blood (not recorded which). The clonotype comes from a man aged 40-49 years who had been exposed to COVID-19. The CDR3 sequence: CAWRGQGNTEAFF. The CDR3 DNA sequence: TGTGCCTGGAGAGGACAGGGGAACACTGAAGCTTTCTTT.